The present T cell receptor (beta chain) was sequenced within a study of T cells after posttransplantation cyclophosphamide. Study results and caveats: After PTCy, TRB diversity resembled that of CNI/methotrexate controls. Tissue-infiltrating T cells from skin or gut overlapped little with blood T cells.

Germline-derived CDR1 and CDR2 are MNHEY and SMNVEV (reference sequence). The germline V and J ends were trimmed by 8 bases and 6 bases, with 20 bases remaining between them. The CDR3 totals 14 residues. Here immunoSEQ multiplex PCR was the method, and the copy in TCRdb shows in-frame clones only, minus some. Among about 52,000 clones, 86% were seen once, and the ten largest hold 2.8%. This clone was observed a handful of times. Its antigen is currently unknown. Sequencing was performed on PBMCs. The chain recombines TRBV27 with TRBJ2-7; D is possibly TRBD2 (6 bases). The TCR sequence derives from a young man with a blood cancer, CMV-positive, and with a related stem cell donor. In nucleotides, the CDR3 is TGTGCCAGCTCTGACGGGGGTACTCATGGCGAGCAGTACTTC. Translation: CASSDGGTHGEQYF.